The clone carrying this T cell receptor beta chain was seen ten or more times. Its antigen is currently unknown. The CDR3 consists of 14 residues. The V end was cut by 2 bases, the J end by 7 bases, with 12 bases between. Germline loops: CDR1 DFQATT, CDR2 SNEGSKA (reference sequence). This entry is derived from a study of T-cell reconstitution after alpha-beta-depleted transplantation in children. Study results and caveats: Surviving thymic progenitors and recipient T cells were the source of high TCRbeta diversity at day 60 in some patients. A year had passed since transplant, and T-cell counts and diversity by then came mostly from newly produced T cells.

Using unique molecular identifiers, the investigators prepared the TCRbeta library. MiXCR was run by TCRdb on the PCR reads, yielding one entry per CDR3 protein. The sample lists hundreds of thousands of distinct CDR3 sequences; over 9.5% were seen once. Material: PBMCs, obtained before TCRalphabeta/CD19-depleted stem cell transplant. This sequence originates from a child aged 2 to 10 with inherited bone marrow failure, due to receive a stem cell transplant. V usage is TRBV20-1 and J usage is TRBJ1-6; possibly TRBD1 for D (5 bases). CDR3 loop: CSARPGAPNSPLHF. DNA for the CDR3: TGCAGTGCTAGACCCGGGGCCCCCAATTCACCCCTCCACTTT.